This TCR beta chain stems from a study of CD8+CD57+ T cells in acquired aplastic anemia. Study-wide background: Sorted CD4+ and CD8+ cells gave a mean 3.2 ug DNA, range about 0.2 to 27.4 ug. Mean read depth for CD4+ cells from healthy donors was around 11 million. Broader study findings: Patients shared some 30 CD8+ CDR3 sequences with controls. Patients and controls were not found to differ significantly in CD8+ Simpson's diversity.

This clonotype was seen repeatedly, ten times or more. What it binds is unknown. The germline gives CDR1 LNHDA, CDR2 SQIVND (reference sequence). V lost 4 bases, J lost 7 bases, and 11 bases lay in between. The CDR3 runs to 13 residues. The template used for profiling TCR beta VDJ and CDR3 was genomic DNA. TCRdb processed the reads anew with MiXCR; each CDR3 protein has one entry. The repertoire holds about 110,000 distinct CDR3 sequences, with 40% to 65% as singletons. The origin of this receptor is a human donor in good health, serving as a control. What was sequenced was sorted CD4+, CD8+, or CD8+CD57+ T cells (not recorded which) from PBMCs. V usage is TRBV19 and J usage is TRBJ2-4; TRBD1 might be the D (6 bases). The CDR3, as DNA: TGTGCCAGTAGTACGGACAGCCCGAACATTCAGTACTTC. Translation: CASSTDSPNIQYF.